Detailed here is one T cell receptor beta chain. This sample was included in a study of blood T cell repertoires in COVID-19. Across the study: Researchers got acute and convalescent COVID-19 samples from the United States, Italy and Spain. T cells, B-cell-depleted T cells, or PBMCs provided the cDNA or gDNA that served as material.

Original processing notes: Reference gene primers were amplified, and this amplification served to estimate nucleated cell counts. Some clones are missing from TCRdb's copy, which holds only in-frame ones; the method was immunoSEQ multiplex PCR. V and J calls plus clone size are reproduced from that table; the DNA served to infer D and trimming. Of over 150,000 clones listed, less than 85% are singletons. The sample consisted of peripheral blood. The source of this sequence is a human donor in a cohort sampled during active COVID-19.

The CDR3 nucleotides are TGTGCCAGCAGCAAAGCCGGGACAGGGCGAGACTATGGCTACACCTTC. Translating gives CASSKAGTGRDYGYTF. The chain has TRBV7-9 and TRBJ1-2; 9 positions agree with TRBD1. The germline CDR1 and CDR2 sequences are SEHNR and FQNEAQ (reference sequence). The CDR3 totals 16 residues. Trimming removed 5 bases from V and 3 bases from J; junction bases left unmatched: 10.